This T cell receptor (beta chain) stems from a study of cytomegalovirus exposure and HLA in healthy donors. Study-wide points: Per published accounts, TCR beta sequences correctly predicted the HLA-A and HLA-B alleles of most subjects.

The PCR ran on 60 Vbeta and 13 Jbeta primers. Produced via immunoSEQ multiplex PCR; TCRdb's table is partial and in-frame only. The sample lists under 200,000 clones, about 81% occurring once. Deletions cut 4 bases from V and 0 bases from J, with 13 bases between. Germline V gives CDR1 LNHDA, CDR2 SQIVND (reference sequence). The CDR3 has 15 residues. A note on this clone: Its antigen is currently unknown.

The TCR comes from a woman between 18 and 29 years old in good health and CMV-seronegative. The specimen sequenced was PBMCs. The chain couples TRBV19 to TRBJ2-7; the D is unclear. The CDR3 here is CASSTRHTDSYEQYF. CDR3 DNA sequence: TGTGCCAGTAGTACCCGACATACCGACTCCTACGAGCAGTACTTC.